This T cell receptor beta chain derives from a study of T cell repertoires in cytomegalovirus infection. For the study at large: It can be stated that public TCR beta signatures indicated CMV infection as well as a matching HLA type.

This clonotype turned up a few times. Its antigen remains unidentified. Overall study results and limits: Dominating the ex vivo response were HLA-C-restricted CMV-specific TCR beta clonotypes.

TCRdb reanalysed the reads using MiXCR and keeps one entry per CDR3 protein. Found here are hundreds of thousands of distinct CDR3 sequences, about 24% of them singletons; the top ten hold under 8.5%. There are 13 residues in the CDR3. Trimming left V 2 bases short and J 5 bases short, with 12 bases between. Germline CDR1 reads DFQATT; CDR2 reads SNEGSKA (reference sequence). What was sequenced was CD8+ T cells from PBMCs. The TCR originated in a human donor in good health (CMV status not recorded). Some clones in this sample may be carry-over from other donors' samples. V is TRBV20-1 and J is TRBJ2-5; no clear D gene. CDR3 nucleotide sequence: TGCAGTGCTAGAAATGTCCAAGAGGAGACCCAGTACTTC. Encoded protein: CSARNVQEETQYF.